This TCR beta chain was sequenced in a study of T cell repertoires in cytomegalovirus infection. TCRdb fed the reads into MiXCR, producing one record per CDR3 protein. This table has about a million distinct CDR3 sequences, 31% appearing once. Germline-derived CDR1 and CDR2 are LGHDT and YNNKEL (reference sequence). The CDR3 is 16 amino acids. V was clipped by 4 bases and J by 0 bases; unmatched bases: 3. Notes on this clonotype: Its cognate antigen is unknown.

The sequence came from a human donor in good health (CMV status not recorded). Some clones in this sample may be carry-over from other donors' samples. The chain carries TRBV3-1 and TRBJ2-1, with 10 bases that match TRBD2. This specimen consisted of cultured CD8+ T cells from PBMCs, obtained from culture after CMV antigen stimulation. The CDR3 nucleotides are TGTGCCAGCAGCCCGACTAGCGGGCCCTCCTACAATGAGCAGTTCTTC. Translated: CASSPTSGPSYNEQFF.